Below are 19 T cell receptor beta chains sequenced from a single sample in a study of shared clonotypes between healthy human individuals. The table came from immunoSEQ multiplex PCR; TCRdb's copy has only in-frame clones and leaves some out. The profile covers over 400,000 clones, with over 70% appearing a single time and roughly an eighth taken by the ten largest. The sequencing sample was made of PBMCs. The receptors derive from a woman in her 40s in good health. Some clones in this sample may be carry-over from other donors' samples.

This clone was detected ten times or more. This sample includes further DNA sequences coding for the same CDR3. The chain combines TRBV6-5 with TRBJ2-5, with D perhaps TRBD2 (6 bases). Gene TRBJ2-7 matches the end of the DNA better, so the J call may be wrong. This CDR3 has 13 amino acids. Germline assignment: CDR1 MNHEY and CDR2 SVGAGI. CDR3 amino acids: CASSLVGGYEQYF. CDR3 DNA sequence: TGTGCCAGCAGCCTTGTGGGGGGCTACGAGCAGTACTTC.

V and J are TRBV10-3 and TRBJ2-7; D possibly uses TRBD1 or TRBD2 (5 bases each). From germline, CDR1 is ENHRY and CDR2 SYGVKD. V shed 5 bases and J shed 4 bases, with 6 bases lying between them. CDR3 size: 11 residues. In nucleotides, the CDR3 is TGTGCCATCAGTTGGGGGTACGAGCAGTACTTC. Translated, it gives CAISWGYEQYF.

As regards this clone: This is likely an artifact of a read error, given a far larger clone one base away. The CDR3 reads CASSLGTDTYEQHF. The CDR3 region has the DNA TGTGCCAGCAGCTTGGGGACAGACACCTACGAGCAGCACTTC. The gene calls are TRBV5-7 and TRBJ2-7; D may be TRBD1 (6 bases). TRBV5-7 is treated as an ORF (open reading frame) with a function not yet certain. The CDR3 covers 14 residues.

This clone has ten or more counts. This sequence joins TRBV18 and TRBJ2-3; 13 bases are a match to TRBD2. Germline V lookup: CDR1 KGHSH, CDR2 LQKENI. The CDR3 loop spans 17 amino acids. With V trimmed by 3 bases and J by 2 bases, 5 bases remained unmatched. The CDR3 DNA reads TGTGCCAGCTCACCTGCGACTAGCGGGAGGATCACAGATACGCAGTATTTT. Translating gives CASSPATSGRITDTQYF. Full variable domain (outside the CDR3, taken from reference TRBV18 and TRBJ2-3): NAGVMQNPRHLVRRRGQEARLRCSPMKGHSHVYWYRQLPEEGLKFMVYLQKENIIDESGMPKERFSAEFPKEGPSILRIQQVVRGDSAAYFCASSPATSGRITDTQYFGPGTRLTVL.

This clone appeared once. The CDR3 loop reads CASSRTGGNQPQHF. The CDR3 DNA reads as TGTGCCAGCAGTCGGACGGGGGGCAATCAGCCCCAGCATTTT. This chain connects TRBV2 to TRBJ1-5; maybe TRBD1 (5 bases). The V end was cut by 5 bases, the J end by 2 bases, with 10 bases between. The CDR3 extends over 14 amino acids. In germline, CDR1 is SNHLY, CDR2 FYNNEI.

This clone occurred once. This may stem from a read error, because a much larger clone lies one nucleotide away. The genes are TRBV7-9 and TRBJ2-2, with 12 nucleotides matching TRBD2. CDR1 and CDR2 from the germline V gene are SEHNR and FQNEAQ (reference sequence). The CDR3 sequence is 16 residues long. As DNA, the CDR3 is TGTGCCAGCAGCCCCGGACTAGCGGGAAACACCGTGGAGCTGTTTTTT. It yields the protein CASSPGLAGNTVELFF.

A single count supports this clone. The V call is TRBV27, the J call TRBJ2-3; D not certain. Between the trimmed V and J ends, which lost 0 bases and 0 bases, there was a span of 10 bases. Germline assignment: CDR1 MNHEY and CDR2 SMNVEV (reference sequence). The CDR3 is 16 amino acids. The CDR3 here is CASSLSKGRSTDTQYF. CDR3 nucleotide sequence: TGTGCCAGCAGTTTATCAAAAGGGCGGAGCACAGATACGCAGTATTTT.

This sequence joins TRBV9 and TRBJ1-1; perhaps TRBD1 as D (5 bases). The V end was cut by 4 bases, the J end by 1 base, with 14 bases between. Germline lookup yields CDR1 SGDLS and CDR2 YYNGEE. This CDR3 has 15 residues. CDR3 bases: TGTGCCAGCAGCCCCCAGGGTAGTGGGAACACTGAAGCTTTCTTT. As protein: CASSPQGSGNTEAFF.

This clone has a single count. V usage is TRBV7-2 and J usage is TRBJ2-7, with D unclear. V lost 3 bases and J lost 5, with 14 bases in between. There are 14 residues in the CDR3. CDR1 SGHTA and CDR2 FQGNSA come from the germline V gene. CDR3 sequence: CASSLGNAPNEQYF. For the CDR3, the DNA is TGTGCCAGCAGCTTGGGAAACGCGCCGAACGAGCAGTACTTC.

Comments on this clone: Since a far larger clone is one base different, this is likely a read error. The sample carries other DNA sequences with the same CDR3. The V and J genes are TRBV5-6 and TRBJ1-4, with D uncertain. V was cut by 3 bases and J by 8 bases, with 14 bases left in between. Germline CDR1 reads SGHDT; CDR2 reads YYEEEE. The CDR3 is made up of 14 amino acids. In DNA, the CDR3 is TGTGCCAGCAGCTCACGACATAGGAGAGAAAAACTGTTTTTT. This codes for CASSSRHRREKLFF.

Concerning this clone: A far larger clone is one nucleotide away, so this likely arose from a read error. This chain uses TRBV28 with TRBJ1-2; no clear D gene. Germline CDR1 reads MDHEN; CDR2 reads SYDVKM. The CDR3 contains 12 residues. This CDR3 is CACSYNPDGYTF. For the CDR3, the DNA is TGTGCCTGCAGTTACAATCCGGATGGCTACACCTTC.

The chain links TRBV2 to TRBJ2-7, with TRBD1 matching 8 bases. This CDR3 spans 15 amino acids. Germline CDR1 SNHLY, CDR2 FYNNEI. V trimming: 6 bases; J trimming: 0 bases; junction bases outside the gene matches: 7. CDR3 protein: CASSPGQAFSYEQYF. CDR3 coding DNA: TGTGCCAGCAGCCCGGGACAGGCGTTCTCCTACGAGCAGTACTTC.

The chain is built from TRBV6-5 and TRBJ2-1; D not certain. The CDR3 runs 11 residues. The V end was cut by 6 bases, the J end by 10 bases, with 10 bases between. Germline V gene sequence: CDR1 MNHEY, CDR2 SVGAGI. CDR3 in amino acids: CASSSRQEQFF. CDR3 bases: TGTGCCAGCAGCTCCCGGCAGGAGCAGTTCTTC.

The table lists this clone with a count of one. The chain has TRBV7-6 and TRBJ2-1; TRBD2 aligns across 7 bases. Trimming removed 2 bases from V and 1 base from J; junction bases left unmatched: 2. Germline V gives CDR1 SGHVS, CDR2 FNYEAQ. The CDR3 is made up of 15 amino acids. The chain's CDR3 is CASSLTSVSYNEQFF. The CDR3 DNA is TGTGCCAGCAGCTTAACTAGCGTATCCTACAATGAGCAGTTCTTC.

On this clone itself: A far larger clone lies a single base away; this is likely a read error. The chain couples TRBV9 to TRBJ2-1, with a possible D match to TRBD1 (5 bases). The length of the CDR3 is 18 residues. Trimming took off 0 bases at V and 0 bases at J, with 16 bases between the two ends. The germline V gene has CDR1 SGDLS and CDR2 YYNGEE. In nucleotides, the CDR3 is TGTGCCAGCAGCGTAGCCTATAGTGGCAGGGTCTCCTACAATGAGCAGTTCTTC. Amino acids: CASSVAYSGRVSYNEQFF.

The chain has TRBV19 and TRBJ1-5; 9 bases align to TRBD1. The CDR3 has 15 amino acids. Germline V gene lookup returns CDR1 LNHDA and CDR2 SQIVND (reference sequence). Trimming cost V 5 bases and J 5 bases; bases outside gene matches: 7. The CDR3 sequence: CASSSPGQGYQPQHF. The CDR3, as DNA: TGTGCCAGTAGTTCGCCGGGACAGGGTTATCAGCCCCAGCATTTT.

The sample holds many counts of this clone. The sample holds other DNA sequences that translate to the same CDR3. This chain links TRBV4-1 with TRBJ1-1, with D unclear. V shed 3 bases and J shed 3 bases, with 14 bases lying between them. Germline loops: CDR1 MGHRA, CDR2 YSYEKL. The CDR3 is 15 residues long. The chain's CDR3 is CASSQGSGGYTEAFF. Here the CDR3 DNA reads TGCGCCAGCAGCCAGGGCTCGGGTGGGTACACTGAAGCTTTCTTT.

The chain employs TRBV30 and TRBJ1-1; D is ambiguous. The CDR3 loop spans 13 amino acids. The germline V gene has CDR1 GTSNPN and CDR2 SVGIG (reference sequence). Trimming took off 1 base at V and 5 bases at J, with 11 bases between the two ends. The CDR3 is CAWSAQVGTEAFF. CDR3 nucleotide sequence: TGTGCCTGGAGTGCTCAAGTCGGAACTGAAGCTTTCTTT.

V usage is TRBV19 and J usage is TRBJ1-5; 8 bases line up with TRBD1. Unmatched junction bases numbered 10, after V lost 7 bases and J lost 2 bases. The CDR3 runs to 16 residues. Germline CDR1 and CDR2: LNHDA and SQIVND (reference sequence). The CDR3 region has the DNA TGTGCCAGTACCCTCTTCGGACAGGGCGGCAATCAGCCCCAGCATTTT. Protein: CASTLFGQGGNQPQHF.